The clone carrying this T cell receptor (beta chain) shows up as medium-sized by frequency. The iRepertoire multiplex PCR system with TCR subtype-specific primers built both bulk and single-cell libraries. Multiplex PCR targeting V, D and J genes made bulk TCR beta libraries. Bulk TCR libraries started from roughly 100-500 ng RNA per sample. TCRdb re-analyzed the multiplex PCR reads; it lists each CDR3 protein once, without DNA. In all, the sample yields over a thousand distinct CDR3 sequences. The data stem from a study of T cells in severe cutaneous drug reactions. Study in general: Only probable or definite SJS/TEN or DRESS cases by RegiSCAR were enrolled.

Carbamazepine had induced Stevens-Johnson syndrome or toxic epidermal necrolysis in the sequenced donors. Germline V gene data show CDR1 as SGHTA and CDR2 as FQGNSA. CDR3 length equals 14 residues. The sequenced material came from cells from a skin blister. The chain carries TRBV7-2 and TRBJ1-5. This TCR was recovered from a human donor with a severe cutaneous adverse drug reaction. CDR3 sequence: CASSLDGGDQPQHF. The full variable domain, rest sourced from reference TRBV7-2 and TRBJ1-5, is GAGVSQSPSNKVTEKGKDVELRCDPISGHTALYWYRQSLGQGLEFLIYFQGNSAPDKSGLPSDRFSAERTGGSVSTLTIQRTQQEDSAVYLCASSLDGGDQPQHFGDGTRLSIL.